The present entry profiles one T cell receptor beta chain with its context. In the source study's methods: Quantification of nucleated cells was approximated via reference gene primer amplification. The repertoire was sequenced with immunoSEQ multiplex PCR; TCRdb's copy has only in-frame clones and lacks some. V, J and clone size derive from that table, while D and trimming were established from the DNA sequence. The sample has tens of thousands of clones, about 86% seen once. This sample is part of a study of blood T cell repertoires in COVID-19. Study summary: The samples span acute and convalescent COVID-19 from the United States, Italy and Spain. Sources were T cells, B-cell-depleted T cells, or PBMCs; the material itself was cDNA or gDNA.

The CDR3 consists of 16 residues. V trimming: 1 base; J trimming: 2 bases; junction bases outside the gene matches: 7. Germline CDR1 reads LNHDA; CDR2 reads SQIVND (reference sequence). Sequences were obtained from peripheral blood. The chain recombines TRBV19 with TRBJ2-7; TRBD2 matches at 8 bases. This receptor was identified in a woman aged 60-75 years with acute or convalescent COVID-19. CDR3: CASSIAGSGATYEQYF. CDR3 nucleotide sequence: TGTGCCAGTAGTATAGCGGGTAGCGGGGCCACCTACGAGCAGTACTTC.